The next 9 T cell receptor beta chains were all read from a single sample in a study of blood T cell repertoires in COVID-19. Repertoires were generated with immunoSEQ multiplex PCR, while TCRdb's copy carries only in-frame clones and drops some. The sample holds over 200,000 clones, roughly 88% seen once. The sample was PBMCs or T cells enriched from blood (not recorded which). The receptors were sampled from a woman in her forties with acute COVID-19.

The V call is TRBV5-1, the J call TRBJ2-7; D is perhaps TRBD1 (5 bases). Germline V lookup: CDR1 SGHRS, CDR2 YFSETQ. V lost 4 bases, J lost 6 bases, and 17 bases lay in between. This CDR3 is built from 14 residues. The CDR3 loop is CASSPLAPGIEQYV. In DNA, the CDR3 is TGCGCCAGCAGCCCTCTGGCCCCAGGGATCGAGCAGTACGTC.

This clone is a singleton in its sample. The chain carries TRBV15 and TRBJ1-5; 8 bases are shared with TRBD1. The CDR3 length is 17 residues. V was clipped by 1 base and J by 0 bases; unmatched bases: 5. Germline V gives CDR1 LNHNV, CDR2 YYDKDF (reference sequence). CDR3 sequence reads: CATSRGRTGLSNQPQHF. In DNA form, the CDR3 reads TGTGCCACCAGCAGAGGCAGGACAGGGCTTAGCAATCAGCCCCAGCATTTT.

The CDR3 is CASSLWQGNEQYF. CDR3 sequence (DNA): TGTGCCAGCAGTTTGTGGCAGGGCAACGAGCAGTACTTC. V gene TRBV27 combines with J gene TRBJ2-7; a possible D gene is TRBD1 (5 bases). Per germline, CDR1 MNHEY and CDR2 SMNVEV (reference sequence). Trimming left V 3 bases short and J 5 bases short, with 11 bases between. This CDR3 spans 13 amino acids.

About this clone itself: This sample includes further DNA sequences coding for the same CDR3. The V gene is TRBV29-1, the J gene TRBJ1-2; D remains unclear. The CDR3 has 12 residues. Trimming pared 1 base from V and 6 bases from J, leaving 9 bases between. CDR1 and CDR2 from the germline V gene are SQVTM and ANQGSEA. The DNA of the CDR3 is TGCAGCGTTGAAGGAACGGGAGATGGCTACACCTTC. Its protein product is CSVEGTGDGYTF.

This clone was observed a single time. V usage is TRBV27 and J usage is TRBJ2-7, with a weak D call TRBD2 (6 bases). The germline CDR1 and CDR2 sequences are MNHEY and SMNVEV (reference sequence). The CDR3 is made up of 14 amino acids. The CDR3 region is CARSWGESSYEQYV. The CDR3 DNA follows: TGTGCCAGGAGTTGGGGGGAAAGCTCCTACGAGCAGTACGTC.

This clone was seen a single time. The CDR3 bases are TGTGCCAGTAGGTGGAGGGGGGGTCCGTCCGGGGAGCTGTTTTTT. This codes for CASRWRGGPSGELFF. This chain links TRBV19 with TRBJ2-2, with a tentative D call TRBD2 (7 bases). The CDR3 loop spans 15 amino acids. Trimming shortened V by 6 bases and J by 6 bases, and 17 bases separated the two germline ends. The germline V gene encodes CDR1 LNHDA and CDR2 SQIVND (reference sequence).

The rearrangement uses TRBV7-2 and TRBJ1-2; D is perhaps TRBD1 (6 bases). CDR1 and CDR2 (germline): SGHTA, FQGNSA. The CDR3 loop spans 13 amino acids. Trimming left V 4 bases short and J 7 bases short, with 13 bases between. In DNA, the CDR3 is TGTGCCAGCAGCTCTTTAACAGGGTTTGGCTACACCTTC. Encoded protein: CASSSLTGFGYTF.

This clone was observed a handful of times. The genes are TRBV29-1 and TRBJ2-7; the match to TRBD2 covers 7 bases. CDR3 length: 16 amino acids. Germline V CDR1 and CDR2: SQVTM, ANQGSEA. The V gene end was trimmed by 0 bases and the J gene end by 2 bases; junction bases not matched to a gene: 10. For the CDR3, the DNA is TGCAGCGTTGAAGATCGTCGAGCGGGGCTAACCTACGAGCAGTACTTC. Its translation is CSVEDRRAGLTYEQYF.

V is TRBV9 and J is TRBJ1-4; D gene uncertain. Germline V lookup: CDR1 SGDLS, CDR2 YYNGEE. Trimming removed 4 bases from V and 8 bases from J, with 21 bases in between. This CDR3 is 16 amino acids long. CDR3 in amino acids: CASSPGVRGGEEKLFF. DNA of the CDR3: TGTGCCAGCAGCCCCGGGGTCCGGGGTGGAGAAGAAAAACTGTTTTTT.